This TCR beta chain was sequenced in a study of blood T cell repertoires in COVID-19. Across the study: The origin of the acute and convalescent COVID-19 samples was the United States, Italy and Spain.

V dropped 3 bases and J dropped 4; count of bases not matched to a gene: 1. The CDR3 loop spans 14 amino acids. Germline V gene sequence: CDR1 SGDLS, CDR2 YYNGEE. There are many counts of this clone. Method: immunoSEQ multiplex PCR; TCRdb's copy keeps in-frame clones and lacks some. The data contain approximately 190,000 clones, approximately 79% of them seen just once; the ten biggest clones take up approximately 15%. The rearrangement uses TRBV9 and TRBJ2-2, with TRBD2 matching over 9 bases. The sequenced material came from peripheral blood. This TCR was recovered from a man in his fifties or sixties with active or convalescent COVID-19. Written as DNA, the CDR3 is TGTGCCAGCAGCGAGACTAGCGGCACCGGGGAGCTGTTTTTT. It is translated as CASSETSGTGELFF.